The 6 T cell receptor beta chains presented below share a single source sample, sequenced in a study of graft-versus-host responses after intestinal transplantation. Their recognized antigens are unknown. Profiling relied on immunoSEQ multiplex PCR, and the TCRdb table lists in-frame clones only, not all of them. Of tens of thousands of clones in the sample, about 89% were seen once. The source was unstimulated CD8+ T cells sorted from spleen or lymph node cells, collected before intestinal transplant. The origin of the receptors is a human donor who received an intestinal transplant.

The gene calls are TRBV19 and TRBJ2-7; maybe TRBD1 (7 bases). The CDR3 covers 16 residues. The V gene's germline CDR1 is LNHDA and CDR2 SQIVND (reference sequence). Trimming cost V 0 bases and J 2 bases, with 14 bases left between them. Here the CDR3 reads CASSIDLPGGPYEQYF. CDR3 bases: TGTGCCAGTAGTATAGATCTTCCAGGGGGGCCCTACGAGCAGTACTTC. The whole variable domain, filled in from reference TRBV19 and TRBJ2-7, reads DGGITQSPKYLFRKEGQNVTLSCEQNLNHDAMYWYRQDPGQGLRLIYYSQIVNDFQKGDIAEGYSVSREKKESFPLTVTSAQKNPTAFYLCASSIDLPGGPYEQYFGPGTRLTVT.

This chain connects TRBV28 to TRBJ1-2; D ambiguous. V lost 5 bases to trimming and J lost 2 bases, with 12 bases between them. Looked up from germline, CDR1 is MDHEN and CDR2 is SYDVKM. The CDR3 covers 14 residues. Written as DNA, the CDR3 is TGTGCCAGCAGTCCCCGGTGGTCAAACTATGGCTACACCTTC. Amino acids: CASSPRWSNYGYTF.

The rearrangement joins TRBV6-1 to TRBJ1-4, with 10 bases fitting TRBD1. V lost 4 bases, J lost 7 bases, and 3 bases stayed unmatched. The CDR3 runs to 14 residues. Germline V gene lookup returns CDR1 MNHNS and CDR2 SASEGT. The CDR3: CASSGQGAFEKLFF. Written as DNA, the CDR3 is TGTGCCAGCAGTGGACAGGGGGCTTTTGAAAAACTGTTTTTT.

The chain has TRBV5-1 and TRBJ1-1; the D gene is possibly TRBD1 (5 bases). The V and J ends lost 0 bases and 4 bases respectively, with 13 bases between them. The V gene's germline CDR1 is SGHRS and CDR2 YFSETQ. CDR3 length: 15 residues. The CDR3 region is CASSLVGGESTEAFF. The CDR3 bases are TGCGCCAGCAGCTTGGTGGGGGGGGAGAGCACTGAAGCTTTCTTT.

This chain joins TRBV6-5 and TRBJ1-5; TRBD1 matches 8 bases. The CDR3 extends over 14 amino acids. Trimming took 6 bases from V and 6 from J; bases not matched to a gene: 7. The germline V gene has CDR1 MNHEY and CDR2 SVGAGI. CDR3 amino acids: CASRGTGRRQPQHF. The CDR3 nucleotides read TGTGCCAGCAGGGGGACAGGTAGACGTCAGCCCCAGCATTTT.

The DNA of the CDR3 is TGCGCCAGCAGCCAAGAACACAGGGTTGGGGATGGCTACACCTTC. This gives the protein CASSQEHRVGDGYTF. The rearrangement links TRBV4-1 to TRBJ1-2; D perhaps matches TRBD1 (6 bases). Deletions cut 0 bases from V and 6 bases from J, with 14 bases between. CDR3 length equals 15 residues. CDR1 is MGHRA, CDR2 YSYEKL, per germline.